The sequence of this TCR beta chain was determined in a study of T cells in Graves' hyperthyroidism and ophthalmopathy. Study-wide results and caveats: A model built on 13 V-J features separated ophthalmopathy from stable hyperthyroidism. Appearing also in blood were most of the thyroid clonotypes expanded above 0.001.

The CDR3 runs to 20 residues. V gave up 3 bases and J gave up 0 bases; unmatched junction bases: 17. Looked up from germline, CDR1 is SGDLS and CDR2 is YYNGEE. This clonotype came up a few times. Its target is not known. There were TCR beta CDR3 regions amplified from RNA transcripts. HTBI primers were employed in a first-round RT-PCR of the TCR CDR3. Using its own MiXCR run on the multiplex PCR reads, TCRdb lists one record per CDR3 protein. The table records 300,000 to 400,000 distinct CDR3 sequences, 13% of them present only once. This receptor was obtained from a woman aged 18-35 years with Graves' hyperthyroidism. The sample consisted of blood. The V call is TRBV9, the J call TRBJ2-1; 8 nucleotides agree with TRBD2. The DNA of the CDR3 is TGTGCCAGCAGCGCAAACCGGGGGGGTGGCACAGACGGCTCCTACAATGAGCAGTTCTTC. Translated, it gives CASSANRGGGTDGSYNEQFF.